The 14 T cell receptor beta chains listed next were all sequenced from one sample in a study of blood T cell repertoires in COVID-19. Method: immunoSEQ multiplex PCR; TCRdb's copy keeps in-frame clones and lacks some. The sample shows a few hundred thousand clones, just under 85% of them seen only once. The sample taken for sequencing was peripheral blood. These receptors were collected from a man older than 75 with acute or convalescent COVID-19.

This chain joins TRBV28 and TRBJ2-4; D is perhaps TRBD2 (6 bases). The germline V and J ends were trimmed by 2 bases and 9 bases, with 8 bases remaining between them. CDR1 MDHEN and CDR2 SYDVKM come from the germline V gene. The CDR3 covers 12 residues. The CDR3 bases are TGTGCCAGCAGTTTACTGGGAGGCATTCAGTACTTC. Residues: CASSLLGGIQYF. The whole variable domain, remainder taken from reference TRBV28 and TRBJ2-4, is DVKVTQSSRYLVKRTGEKVFLECVQDMDHENMFWYRQDPGLGLRLIYFSYDVKMKEKGDIPEGYSVSREKKERFSLILESASTNQTSMYLCASSLLGGIQYFGAGTRLSVL.

This chain uses TRBV2 with TRBJ1-2; the D gene is possibly TRBD1 (6 bases). V lost 6 bases and J 0 bases, leaving 11 bases between the germline ends. CDR1 SNHLY and CDR2 FYNNEI come from the germline V gene. This CDR3 region has 14 residues. The CDR3 here is CASRLRTANYGYTF. In DNA form, the CDR3 reads TGTGCCAGCAGGCTGAGGACAGCTAACTATGGCTACACCTTC. Full variable domain (outside the CDR3, taken from reference TRBV2 and TRBJ1-2): EPEVTQTPSHQVTQMGQEVILRCVPISNHLYFYWYRQILGQKVEFLVSFYNNEISEKSEIFDDQFSVERPDGSNFTLKIRSTKLEDSAMYFCASRLRTANYGYTFGSGTRLTVV.

V is TRBV7-2 and J is TRBJ1-1; D gene unclear. CDR3 length: 14 residues. The germline CDR1 and CDR2 sequences are SGHTA and FQGNSA. Deletions cut 1 base from V and 4 bases from J, with 10 bases between. The CDR3 region has the DNA TGTGCCAGCAGCTTAGGCCTGGCGGCCACTGAAGCTTTCTTT. Its protein product is CASSLGLAATEAFF.

This rearrangement joins TRBV6-5 to TRBJ2-1; D may be TRBD1 (5 bases). V was shortened by 9 bases and J by 10 bases, with 13 bases between the two germline ends. The CDR3 contains 11 residues. In germline, CDR1 is MNHEY, CDR2 SVGAGI. This CDR3 reads CASQLHREQFF. CDR3 bases: TGTGCCAGTCAGTTACACAGGGAGCAGTTCTTC.

The V and J genes are TRBV6-2 or TRBV6-3 and TRBJ2-7; 10 bases fit TRBD1. Per the germline V gene, CDR1 is MNHEY and CDR2 is SVGEGT. CDR3 length: 15 residues. J gave up 6 bases and V 0 bases, and 5 bases lay outside the gene matches. CDR3 sequence reads: CASSYSGTGAFEQYF. CDR3 DNA sequence: TGTGCCAGCAGTTACTCAGGGACAGGGGCCTTCGAGCAGTACTTC.

The chain links TRBV3-1 (or the pseudogene TRBV3-2) to TRBJ1-2; D is possibly TRBD1 (5 bases). V was trimmed by 5 bases and J by 5 bases, leaving 18 bases between them. Per the germline V gene, CDR1 is LGHDT and CDR2 is YNNKEL (reference sequence). CDR3 length: 15 amino acids. CDR3 residues: CASSAKRRGLYGYTF. CDR3 coding DNA: TGTGCCAGCAGCGCCAAGAGGAGGGGACTATATGGCTACACCTTC.

The chain carries TRBV3-1 (or the pseudogene TRBV3-2) and TRBJ1-5; D might be TRBD1 (5 bases). The germline CDR1 and CDR2 sequences are LGHDT and YNNKEL (reference sequence). The CDR3 contains 15 residues. V was cut by 5 bases and J by 0 bases, with 11 bases left in between. The CDR3 DNA follows: TGTGCCAGCAGCAGGGGAACTAATAGCAATCAGCCCCAGCATTTT. Amino acid sequence: CASSRGTNSNQPQHF.

The V gene is TRBV5-1, the J gene TRBJ2-3; 14 nucleotides match TRBD2. Losses at the gene ends were 4 bases for V and 6 bases for J; bases not matched to a gene: 1. The CDR3 length is 14 residues. Germline CDR1 is SGHRS and CDR2 is YFSETQ. The CDR3 region has the DNA TGCGCCAGCAGCGGGACTAGCGGGGGTGATACGCAGTATTTT. Its protein is CASSGTSGGDTQYF.

J is TRBJ1-1 and V is TRBV5-4, with D perhaps matching TRBD1 (5 bases). The germline V and J ends were trimmed by 1 base and 4 bases, with 11 bases remaining between them. Looked up from germline, CDR1 is SGHNT and CDR2 is YYREEE (reference sequence). CDR3 length equals 14 residues. The CDR3 sequence is CASSLWGEGTEAFF. CDR3 coding DNA: TGTGCCAGCAGCTTGTGGGGGGAGGGCACTGAAGCTTTCTTT.

CDR3 in DNA: TGTGCCAGCAGTTACTCCGGGACAGGGATACAAGAGACCCAGTACTTC. Translation: CASSYSGTGIQETQYF. This chain uses TRBV6-5 with TRBJ2-5; 9 bases are shared with TRBD1. Germline CDR1 reads MNHEY; CDR2 reads SVGAGI. Trimming removed 0 bases from V and 2 bases from J; junction bases left unmatched: 4. The CDR3 runs 16 residues.

This clone was observed a single time. Mismatch with germline at one junction end may stem from a read error. The rearrangement links TRBV12-3 or TRBV12-4 to TRBJ1-2; D is unresolved. The CDR3 is made up of 12 amino acids. Here the CDR3 reads CASSLWARRKKF. The CDR3 coding sequence is TGTGCCAGCAGTTTATGGGCCAGGAGGAAGAAGTTC.

The chain's CDR3 is CASSYGGQLTGELFF. DNA of the CDR3: TGTGCCAGCAGTTACGGGGGACAGCTAACCGGGGAGCTGTTTTTT. This chain joins TRBV6-5 and TRBJ2-2; TRBD1 matches 7 bases. This CDR3 contains 15 residues. Germline V gene data show CDR1 as MNHEY and CDR2 as SVGAGI. Trimming removed 2 bases from V and 5 bases from J; junction bases left unmatched: 5.

The J gene is TRBJ2-1, the V gene TRBV5-4, with TRBD2 identical over 9 bases. V lost 3 bases and J lost 6; bases outside the gene matches: 13. The CDR3 is 17 residues long. Looked up from germline, CDR1 is SGHNT and CDR2 is YYREEE (reference sequence). The CDR3 region has the DNA TGTGCCAGCAGCTCCCGGCTTGGCGGGAGGGGCGGCAATGAGCAGTTCTTC. This codes for CASSSRLGGRGGNEQFF.

The chain joins TRBV7-9 to TRBJ2-5; no reliable D call. In germline, CDR1 is SEHNR, CDR2 FQNEAQ (reference sequence). The CDR3 is made up of 13 amino acids. V lost 1 base, J lost 5 bases, and 8 bases lay in between. CDR3 amino acids: CASSLGHKETQYF. In nucleotides, the CDR3 is TGTGCCAGCAGCTTAGGACATAAGGAGACCCAGTACTTC.